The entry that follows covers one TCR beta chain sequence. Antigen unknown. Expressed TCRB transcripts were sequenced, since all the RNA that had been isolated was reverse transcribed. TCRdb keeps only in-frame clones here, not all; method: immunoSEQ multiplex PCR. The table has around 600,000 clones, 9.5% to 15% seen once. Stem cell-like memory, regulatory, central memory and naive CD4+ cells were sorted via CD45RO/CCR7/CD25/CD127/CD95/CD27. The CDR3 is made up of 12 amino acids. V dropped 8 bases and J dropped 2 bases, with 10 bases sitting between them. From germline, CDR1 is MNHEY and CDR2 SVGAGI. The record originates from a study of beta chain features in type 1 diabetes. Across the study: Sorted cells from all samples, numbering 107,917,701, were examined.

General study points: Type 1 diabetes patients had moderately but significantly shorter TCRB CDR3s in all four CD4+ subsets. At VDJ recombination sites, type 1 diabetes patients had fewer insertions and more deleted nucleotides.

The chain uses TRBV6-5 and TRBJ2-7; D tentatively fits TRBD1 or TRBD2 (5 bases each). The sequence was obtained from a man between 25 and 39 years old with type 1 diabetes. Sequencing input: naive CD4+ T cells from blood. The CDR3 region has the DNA TGTGCCAGCGGGGGACGGACCTACGAGCAGTACTTC. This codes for CASGGRTYEQYF.